Listed here are 27 T cell receptor beta chains from one sample, sequenced in a study of response to subunit inactivated influenza vaccine (dated 2018 in TCRdb). The time point label, read with the paper, signifies: approximately 47 days after influenza vaccine administration. Library preparation employed RT-PCR. Sequencing was performed on an Illumina HiSeq 2500. TCRdb trimmed public reads at Q25 via fastp, called clones via MiXCR and kept in-frame beta chains. Duplicate CDR3 protein sequences are folded into a single record with the most common DNA and genes. Across this sample there are roughly 460,000 distinct CDR3 sequences, with roughly 9.7% seen only once. Around 12% of the sample comes from the top ten. This material consisted of PBMCs from blood, taken 45 days after vaccination. The receptors were gathered from a man aged 45-60 years who received an inactivated influenza vaccine. Donor details come from another sample of the same person, matched by shared clones.

This clonotype turned up a few times. V is TRBV28 and J is TRBJ2-2; D is uncertain. Trimming removed 6 bases at V and 0 bases at J, with 5 bases between. The CDR3 contains 13 residues. The germline V gene encodes CDR1 MDHEN and CDR2 SYDVKM. CDR3 bases: TGTGCCAGCAGACCCACGAACACCGGGGAGCTGTTTTTT. Translated: CASRPTNTGELFF. Full variable domain (rest looked up from reference TRBV28 and TRBJ2-2): DVKVTQSSRYLVKRTGEKVFLECVQDMDHENMFWYRQDPGLGLRLIYFSYDVKMKEKGDIPEGYSVSREKKERFSLILESASTNQTSMYLCASRPTNTGELFFGEGSRLTVL.

J is TRBJ1-5 and V is TRBV24-1, with 8 bases aligning to TRBD1. The J segment lost 2 bases and the V segment lost 4 bases, leaving 6 bases of the junction unmatched. The CDR3 sequence is 16 residues long. CDR1 is KGHDR and CDR2 is SFDVKD in the germline V gene. In DNA, the CDR3 is TGTGCCACCAGTGAAAATCAGGGGGCCGGCAATCAGCCCCAGCATTTT. As protein: CATSENQGAGNQPQHF.

In its sample, this clonotype was seen a few times. The gene calls are TRBV9 and TRBJ1-2; weak D call: TRBD1 (5 bases). Germline V lookup: CDR1 SGDLS, CDR2 YYNGEE. CDR3 length equals 14 residues. V was clipped by 2 bases and J by 4 bases, with 12 bases between them. The CDR3, as DNA: TGTGCCAGCAGCGTGGGGGGAGACAGCTATGGCTACACCTTC. It encodes CASSVGGDSYGYTF. Full variable domain (outside the CDR3, taken from reference TRBV9 and TRBJ1-2): DSGVTQTPKHLITATGQRVTLRCSPRSGDLSVYWYQQSLDQGLQFLIQYYNGEERAKGNILERFSAQQFPDLHSELNLSSLELGDSALYFCASSVGGDSYGYTFGSGTRLTVV.

V and J are TRBV6-2 or TRBV6-3 and TRBJ2-7; D remains unclear. The CDR3 covers 12 residues. Trimming removed 8 bases from V and 0 bases from J, with 8 bases in between. Germline CDR1 and CDR2: MNHEY and SVGEGT. The CDR3 sequence: CASGDVSYEQYF. CDR3 DNA: TGTGCCAGCGGAGACGTCTCCTACGAGCAGTACTTC.

This clonotype was seen a handful of times. The chain uses TRBV27 and TRBJ2-5; the match to TRBD2 covers 14 bases. After removal of 4 bases from V and 2 bases from J, the junction contained 6 bases not matched to a gene. Germline-derived CDR1 and CDR2 are MNHEY and SMNVEV (reference sequence). This CDR3 region has 17 residues. Written as DNA, the CDR3 is TGTGCCAGCAGTTCTAGGACTAGCGGGAGGAAACAAGAGACCCAGTACTTC. It translates to CASSSRTSGRKQETQYF.

This clonotype came up a few times. J is TRBJ2-5 and V is TRBV28, with 12 bases lining up with TRBD2. CDR1 and CDR2 from the germline V gene are MDHEN and SYDVKM. The CDR3 is 15 residues long. With V trimmed by 4 bases and J by 6 bases, 6 bases remained unmatched. CDR3 sequence: CASSSASGGGKTQYF. CDR3 DNA: TGTGCCAGCAGTTCGGCTAGCGGGGGGGGAAAGACCCAGTACTTC.

There are a few counts of this clonotype. The CDR3 region has the DNA TGCGCCAGCAGCGGATCGACAGGGCGATATGAAAAACTGTTTTTT. This codes for CASSGSTGRYEKLFF. J is TRBJ1-4 and V is TRBV5-1; 7 nucleotides match TRBD1. Germline V gives CDR1 SGHRS, CDR2 YFSETQ. The CDR3 spans 15 residues. J gave up 6 bases and V 4 bases, and 9 bases lay outside the gene matches. The full variable domain, rest sourced from reference TRBV5-1 and TRBJ1-4, is KAGVTQTPRYLIKTRGQQVTLSCSPISGHRSVSWYQQTPGQGLQFLFEYFSETQRNKGNFPGRFSGRQFSNSRSEMNVSTLELGDSALYLCASSGSTGRYEKLFFGSGTQLSVL.

J is TRBJ1-1 and V is TRBV20-1; 12 nucleotides align to TRBD1. The germline gives CDR1 DFQATT, CDR2 SNEGSKA (reference sequence). The CDR3 spans 16 residues. Trimming removed 0 bases from V and 0 bases from J; junction bases left unmatched: 2. CDR3 DNA: TGCAGTGCTAGAGACGGGACAGGGGGCATGAACACTGAAGCTTTCTTT. It codes for CSARDGTGGMNTEAFF.

Ten or more counts support this clonotype. V and J are TRBV4-3 and TRBJ2-7; D perhaps matches TRBD1 (5 bases). The V end was cut by 0 bases, the J end by 5 bases, with 11 bases between. CDR1 LGHNA and CDR2 YSLEER come from the germline V gene. The CDR3 is 14 amino acids. Written as DNA, the CDR3 is TGCGCCAGCAGCCAAGATTACAGGAGTGACGAGCAGTACTTC. As protein: CASSQDYRSDEQYF.

This clonotype was found many times. The V call is TRBV20-1, the J call TRBJ1-4; TRBD1 aligns across 7 bases. Looked up from germline, CDR1 is DFQATT and CDR2 is SNEGSKA (reference sequence). The junction had 12 bases not matched to a gene; V was cut back by 6 bases and J by 8 bases. This CDR3 region has 14 residues. The CDR3 bases are TGCAGTGCCACCACAGGGGTGTTAGGGGAAAAACTGTTTTTT. Amino acid sequence: CSATTGVLGEKLFF.

This rearrangement joins TRBV9 to TRBJ2-7, with TRBD2 identical over 10 bases. J gave up 1 base and V 3 bases, and 1 base lay outside the gene matches. From germline, CDR1 is SGDLS and CDR2 YYNGEE. This CDR3 has 14 amino acids. The CDR3 reads CASSGSGRSYEQYF. CDR3 bases: TGTGCCAGCAGCGGTAGCGGGAGGTCCTACGAGCAGTACTTC.

This clonotype was seen many times. DNA of the CDR3: TGCAGTGCTAGAGAGGAGACCCAGTACTTC. Protein sequence: CSAREETQYF. The chain joins TRBV20-1 to TRBJ2-5; D unclear. The CDR3 spans 10 residues. Germline lookup yields CDR1 DFQATT and CDR2 SNEGSKA (reference sequence). V was cut by 0 bases and J by 5 bases, with 1 base left in between.

The chain is built from TRBV20-1 and TRBJ2-3, with D uncertain. CDR1 and CDR2 (germline): DFQATT, SNEGSKA (reference sequence). Trimming took 0 bases from V and 4 from J, leaving 14 bases between them. The CDR3 is made up of 15 amino acids. The CDR3 here is CSAREKRRIPDTQYF. CDR3 sequence (DNA): TGCAGTGCTAGAGAAAAGCGTAGGATCCCAGATACGCAGTATTTT.

This clonotype was counted between two and nine times. The chain links TRBV20-1 to TRBJ2-1, with 10 bases fitting TRBD2. From germline, CDR1 is DFQATT and CDR2 SNEGSKA (reference sequence). Trimming at V came to 1 base and at J to 3 bases, leaving 9 bases not matched to a gene. The CDR3 is 17 amino acids. CDR3 sequence: CSARGSGGAGGYNEQFF. The CDR3 coding sequence is TGCAGTGCTAGAGGGAGCGGGGGGGCCGGAGGCTACAATGAGCAGTTCTTC.

This clonotype was detected a few times. V is TRBV10-3 and J is TRBJ1-2, with TRBD1 as a possible D gene (5 bases). Germline V gene sequence: CDR1 ENHRY, CDR2 SYGVKD. The CDR3 is 14 amino acids. V lost 0 bases to trimming and J lost 4 bases, with 9 bases between them. CDR3 loop: CAISESGGSYGYTF. CDR3 nucleotides: TGTGCCATCAGTGAGTCGGGGGGTAGCTATGGCTACACCTTC.

The chain links TRBV7-9 to TRBJ2-7; TRBD2 matches 14 bases. With V trimmed by 3 bases and J by 6 bases, 4 bases remained unmatched. CDR1 SEHNR and CDR2 FQNEAQ come from the germline V gene (reference sequence). The CDR3 has 15 residues. The CDR3 DNA reads TGTGCCAGCAGCTTGTGGGGGACTAGCGGGAGCGAGCAGTACTTC. Its protein is CASSLWGTSGSEQYF.

J is TRBJ2-1 and V is TRBV29-1; 9 nucleotides match TRBD1. After removal of 6 bases from V and 9 bases from J, the junction contained 9 bases not matched to a gene. Germline loops: CDR1 SQVTM, CDR2 ANQGSEA. The CDR3 runs to 13 residues. Here the CDR3 reads CSVGTGRRVEQFF. The CDR3 nucleotides read TGCAGCGTGGGGACAGGGAGGCGCGTTGAGCAGTTCTTC.

This rearrangement joins TRBV4-3 to TRBJ2-1; 8 nucleotides line up with TRBD2. The germline V gene encodes CDR1 LGHNA and CDR2 YSLEER. The trim removed 1 base at V and 4 bases at J, leaving 6 bases unmatched. This CDR3 is built from 16 residues. CDR3 protein: CASSQVVLAGYNEQFF. The CDR3 DNA follows: TGCGCCAGCAGCCAAGTCGTTTTAGCGGGATACAATGAGCAGTTCTTC.

This clonotype was observed at least ten times. V usage is TRBV20-1 and J usage is TRBJ2-7; tentative D call: TRBD2 (5 bases). Trimming left V 3 bases short and J 4 bases short, with 22 bases between. From germline, CDR1 is DFQATT and CDR2 SNEGSKA (reference sequence). The CDR3 is 16 amino acids. The CDR3 DNA reads TGCAGTGCTAGCGTCCTAGCAAGATTCCCTTTTTACGAGCAGTACTTC. Translating gives CSASVLARFPFYEQYF.

This clonotype was seen at least ten times. The genes are TRBV10-2 and TRBJ2-1, with 11 positions matching TRBD2. This CDR3 is built from 16 residues. Germline V gene data show CDR1 as WSHSY and CDR2 as SAAADI. V was pared by 1 base and J by 4 bases, with 3 bases of the junction left unmatched. The CDR3 protein is CASSEFSGGAYNEQFF. The CDR3 region has the DNA TGCGCCAGCAGTGAGTTTAGCGGGGGGGCATACAATGAGCAGTTCTTC.

The chain couples TRBV12-3 or TRBV12-4 to TRBJ2-3, with 9 bases fitting TRBD1. J gave up 1 base and V 5 bases, and 10 bases lay outside the gene matches. The CDR3 covers 17 residues. For the CDR3, the DNA is TGTGCCAGCAGTCAAAAATGGACAGGGGTCCGCACAGATACGCAGTATTTT. Protein sequence: CASSQKWTGVRTDTQYF.

This clonotype was seen only a few times. This chain connects TRBV20-1 to TRBJ2-3; 8 bases are a match to TRBD2. From germline, CDR1 is DFQATT and CDR2 SNEGSKA (reference sequence). V shed 6 bases, J shed 1 base, and the junction held 6 bases outside the gene matches. The CDR3 runs to 14 residues. In DNA form, the CDR3 reads TGCAGTGCCACAGCGACTAGCGGCACAGATACGCAGTATTTT. Translation: CSATATSGTDTQYF.

This clonotype occurred a few times. The chain joins TRBV28 to TRBJ1-1; 7 nucleotides match TRBD1. The ends lost 5 bases at V and 3 bases at J; junction bases unmatched: 15. This CDR3 has 17 residues. Germline values: CDR1 MDHEN, CDR2 SYDVKM. The chain's CDR3 is CASSPAQGGAQDTEAFF. In nucleotides, the CDR3 is TGTGCCAGCAGTCCGGCCCAGGGGGGGGCGCAGGACACTGAAGCTTTCTTT.

The CDR3 region has the DNA TGTGCCAGCAGTTACACAGGGCGGAGGACTGAAGCTTTCTTT. Amino acids: CASSYTGRRTEAFF. The gene calls are TRBV28 and TRBJ1-1; possibly TRBD1 for D (6 bases). The germline V and J ends were trimmed by 4 bases and 5 bases, with 14 bases remaining between them. This CDR3 region has 14 residues. Germline V gives CDR1 MDHEN, CDR2 SYDVKM.

The rearrangement uses TRBV7-6 and TRBJ2-7; possibly TRBD1 for D (5 bases). The ends were cut back, 5 bases at V and 0 bases at J, with 11 bases in the middle. Germline CDR1 reads SGHVS; CDR2 reads FNYEAQ. This CDR3 is 14 amino acids long. CDR3 bases: TGTGCCAGCAGCCCAGGGTGGAGCTCCTACGAGCAGTACTTC. Translating it yields CASSPGWSSYEQYF.

This clonotype has more than one count but fewer than ten. CDR3 coding DNA: TGTGCCAGCAGCGTAGGTCCAGATACGCAGTATTTT. This translates into CASSVGPDTQYF. This chain connects TRBV9 to TRBJ2-3; D call uncertain. V was pared by 0 bases and J by 4 bases, with 3 bases between. There are 12 residues in the CDR3. Germline loops: CDR1 SGDLS, CDR2 YYNGEE.

This clonotype was recorded a few times. The chain uses TRBV7-8 and TRBJ2-1, with TRBD2 matching over 7 bases. V lost 1 base and J lost 4; bases outside the gene matches: 4. CDR3 length: 15 amino acids. CDR1 is SGHVS and CDR2 is FQNEAQ in the germline V gene. CDR3 sequence: CASSLVGTTYNEQFF. The CDR3, as DNA: TGTGCCAGCAGCTTAGTCGGGACTACTTACAATGAGCAGTTCTTC.